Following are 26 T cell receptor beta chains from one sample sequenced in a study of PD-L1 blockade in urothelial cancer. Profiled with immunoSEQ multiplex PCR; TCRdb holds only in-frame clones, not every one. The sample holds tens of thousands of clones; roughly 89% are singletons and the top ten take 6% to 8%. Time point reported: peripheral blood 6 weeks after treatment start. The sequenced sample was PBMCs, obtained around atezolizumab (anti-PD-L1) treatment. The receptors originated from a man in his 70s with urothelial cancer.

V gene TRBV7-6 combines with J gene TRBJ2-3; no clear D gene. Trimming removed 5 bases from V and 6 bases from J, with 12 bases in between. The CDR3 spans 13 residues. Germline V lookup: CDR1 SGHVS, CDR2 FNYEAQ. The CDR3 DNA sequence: TGTGCCAGCAGCGTATACCTAAAGGATACGCAGTATTTT. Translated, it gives CASSVYLKDTQYF.

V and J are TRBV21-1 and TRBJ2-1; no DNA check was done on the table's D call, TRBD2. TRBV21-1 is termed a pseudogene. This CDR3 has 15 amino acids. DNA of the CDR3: TGTGCCAGCGGCCAAGGAGCGGGAGGGCCTGTTGAGCAGTTCTTC. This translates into CASGQGAGGPVEQFF.

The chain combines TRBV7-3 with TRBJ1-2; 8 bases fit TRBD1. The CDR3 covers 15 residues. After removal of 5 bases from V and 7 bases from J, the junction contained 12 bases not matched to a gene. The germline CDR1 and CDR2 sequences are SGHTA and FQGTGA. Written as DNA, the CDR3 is TGTGCCAGCAGCCCTGGGGGAACAGGGGGAAGTGGCTACACCTTC. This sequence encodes CASSPGGTGGSGYTF.

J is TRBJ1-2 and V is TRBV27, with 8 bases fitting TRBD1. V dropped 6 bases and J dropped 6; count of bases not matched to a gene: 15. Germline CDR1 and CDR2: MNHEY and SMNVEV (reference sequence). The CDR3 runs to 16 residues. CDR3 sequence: CASSRDRFESRDGYTF. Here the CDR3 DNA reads TGTGCCAGCAGCCGGGACAGGTTCGAAAGCAGGGATGGCTACACCTTC.

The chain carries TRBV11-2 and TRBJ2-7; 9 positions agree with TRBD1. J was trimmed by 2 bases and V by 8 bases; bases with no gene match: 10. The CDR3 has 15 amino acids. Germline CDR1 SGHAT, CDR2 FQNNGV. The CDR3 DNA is TGTGCCAGCTACCCCGGGACAGGGATCCCCTACGAGCAGTACTTC. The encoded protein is CASYPGTGIPYEQYF.

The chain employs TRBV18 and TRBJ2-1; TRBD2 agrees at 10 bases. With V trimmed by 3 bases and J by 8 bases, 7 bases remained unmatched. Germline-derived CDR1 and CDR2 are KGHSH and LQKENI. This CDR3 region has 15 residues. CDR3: CASSPGLAGAHEQFF. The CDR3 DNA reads TGTGCCAGCTCACCGGGGCTAGCGGGAGCTCATGAGCAGTTCTTC.

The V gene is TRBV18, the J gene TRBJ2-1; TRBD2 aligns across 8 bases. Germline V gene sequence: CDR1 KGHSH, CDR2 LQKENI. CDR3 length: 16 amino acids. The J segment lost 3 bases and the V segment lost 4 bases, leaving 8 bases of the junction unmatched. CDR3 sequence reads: CASSLAGTRGYNEQFF. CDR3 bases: TGTGCCAGCTCACTGGCCGGGACTAGAGGCTACAATGAGCAGTTCTTC. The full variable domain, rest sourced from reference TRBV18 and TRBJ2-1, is NAGVMQNPRHLVRRRGQEARLRCSPMKGHSHVYWYRQLPEEGLKFMVYLQKENIIDESGMPKERFSAEFPKEGPSILRIQQVVRGDSAAYFCASSLAGTRGYNEQFFGPGTRLTVL.

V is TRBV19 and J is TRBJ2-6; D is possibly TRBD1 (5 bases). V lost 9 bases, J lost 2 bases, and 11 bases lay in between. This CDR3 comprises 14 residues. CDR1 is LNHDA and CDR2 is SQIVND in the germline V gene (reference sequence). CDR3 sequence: CASQGVAGANVLTF. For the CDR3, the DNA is TGTGCCAGCCAGGGTGTCGCTGGGGCCAACGTCCTGACTTTC.

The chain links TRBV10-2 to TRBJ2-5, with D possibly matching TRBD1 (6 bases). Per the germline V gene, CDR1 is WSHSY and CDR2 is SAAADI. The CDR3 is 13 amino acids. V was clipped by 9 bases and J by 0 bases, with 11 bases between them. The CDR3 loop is CASQGHNQETQYF. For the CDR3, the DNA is TGCGCCAGTCAGGGGCACAACCAAGAGACCCAGTACTTC.

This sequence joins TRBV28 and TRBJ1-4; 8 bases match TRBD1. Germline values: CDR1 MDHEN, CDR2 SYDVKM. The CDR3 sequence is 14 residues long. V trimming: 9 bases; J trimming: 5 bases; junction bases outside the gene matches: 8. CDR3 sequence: CASQTGGQNEKLFF. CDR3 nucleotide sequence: TGTGCCAGTCAAACAGGGGGGCAGAATGAAAAACTGTTTTTT.

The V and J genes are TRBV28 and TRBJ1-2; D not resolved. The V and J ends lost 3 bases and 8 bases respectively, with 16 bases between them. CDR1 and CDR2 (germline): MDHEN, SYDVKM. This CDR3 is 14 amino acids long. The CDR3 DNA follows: TGTGCCAGCAGTTTTGGTTCGGGGAATAAGGGCTACACCTTC. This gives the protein CASSFGSGNKGYTF.

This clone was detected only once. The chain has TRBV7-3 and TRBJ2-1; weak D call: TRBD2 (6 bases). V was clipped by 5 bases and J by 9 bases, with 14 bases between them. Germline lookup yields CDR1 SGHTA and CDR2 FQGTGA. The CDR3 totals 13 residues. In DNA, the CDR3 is TGTGCCAGCAGCCTTTCGCGGGATGGTGAGCAGTTCTTC. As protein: CASSLSRDGEQFF.

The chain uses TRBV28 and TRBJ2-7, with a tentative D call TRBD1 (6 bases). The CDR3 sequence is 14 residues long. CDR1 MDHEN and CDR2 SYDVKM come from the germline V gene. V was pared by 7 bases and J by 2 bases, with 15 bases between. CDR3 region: CASIQGFPAYEQYF. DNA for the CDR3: TGTGCCAGCATCCAGGGGTTCCCTGCCTACGAGCAGTACTTC.

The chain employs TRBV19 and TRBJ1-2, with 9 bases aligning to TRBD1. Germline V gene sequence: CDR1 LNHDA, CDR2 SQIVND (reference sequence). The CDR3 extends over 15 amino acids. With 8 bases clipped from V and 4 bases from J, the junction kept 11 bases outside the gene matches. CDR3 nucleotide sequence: TGTGCCAGTTCTACTGACAGGGGGTCCTCCTATGGCTACACCTTC. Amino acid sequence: CASSTDRGSSYGYTF.

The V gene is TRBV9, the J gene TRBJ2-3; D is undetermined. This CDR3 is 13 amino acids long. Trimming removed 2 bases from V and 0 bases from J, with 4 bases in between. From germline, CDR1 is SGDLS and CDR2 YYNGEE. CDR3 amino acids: CASSVGSTDTQYF. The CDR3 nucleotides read TGTGCCAGCAGCGTCGGGAGCACAGATACGCAGTATTTT.

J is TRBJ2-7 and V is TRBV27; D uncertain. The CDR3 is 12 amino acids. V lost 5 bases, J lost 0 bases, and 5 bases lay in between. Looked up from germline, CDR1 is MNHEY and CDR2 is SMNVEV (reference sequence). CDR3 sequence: CASSANSYEQYF. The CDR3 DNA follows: TGTGCCAGCAGTGCGAACTCCTACGAGCAGTACTTC.

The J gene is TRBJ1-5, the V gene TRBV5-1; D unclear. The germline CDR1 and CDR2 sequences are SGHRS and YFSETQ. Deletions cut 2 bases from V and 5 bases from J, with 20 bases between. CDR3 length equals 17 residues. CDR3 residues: CASSFGSVLGPDQPQHF. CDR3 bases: TGCGCCAGCAGCTTTGGGAGCGTCTTGGGTCCGGATCAGCCCCAGCATTTT.

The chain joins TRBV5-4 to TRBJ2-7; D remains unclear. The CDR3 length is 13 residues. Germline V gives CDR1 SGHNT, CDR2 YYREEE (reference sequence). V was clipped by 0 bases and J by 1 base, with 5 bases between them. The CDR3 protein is CASSLVGSYEQYF. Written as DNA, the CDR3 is TGTGCCAGCAGCTTGGTCGGGTCCTACGAGCAGTACTTC.

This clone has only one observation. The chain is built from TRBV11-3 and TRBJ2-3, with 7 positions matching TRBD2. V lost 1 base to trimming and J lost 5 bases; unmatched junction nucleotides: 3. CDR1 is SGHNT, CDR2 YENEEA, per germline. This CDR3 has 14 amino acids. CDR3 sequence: CASSLGGSQDTQYF. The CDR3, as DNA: TGTGCCAGCAGCTTAGGCGGGAGTCAAGATACGCAGTATTTT.

The CDR3 here is CASRPPLAKGGYTF. The DNA of the CDR3 is TGTGCCAGTAGGCCTCCGTTAGCCAAAGGTGGCTACACCTTC. The chain couples TRBV19 to TRBJ1-2; D is unclear. The CDR3 has 14 amino acids. In germline, CDR1 is LNHDA, CDR2 SQIVND (reference sequence). Trimming shortened V by 6 bases and J by 7 bases, and 18 bases separated the two germline ends.

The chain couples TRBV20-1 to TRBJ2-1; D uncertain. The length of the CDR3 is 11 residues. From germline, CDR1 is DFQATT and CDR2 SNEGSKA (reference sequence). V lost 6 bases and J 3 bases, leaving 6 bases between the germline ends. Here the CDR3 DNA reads TGCAGTGCAGCCGACTACAATGAGCAGTTCTTC. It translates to CSAADYNEQFF.

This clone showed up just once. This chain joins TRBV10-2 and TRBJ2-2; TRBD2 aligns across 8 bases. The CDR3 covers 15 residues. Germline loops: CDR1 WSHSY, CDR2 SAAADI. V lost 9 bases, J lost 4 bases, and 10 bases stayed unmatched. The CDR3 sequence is CARKRREVSTGELFF. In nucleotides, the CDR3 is TGCGCCAGAAAGAGGCGGGAGGTAAGCACCGGGGAGCTGTTTTTT.

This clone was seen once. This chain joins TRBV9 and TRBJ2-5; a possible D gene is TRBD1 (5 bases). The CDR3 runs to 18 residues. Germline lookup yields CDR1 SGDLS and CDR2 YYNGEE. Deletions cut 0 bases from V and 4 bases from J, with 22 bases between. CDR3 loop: CASSVGGPGAAVTETQYF. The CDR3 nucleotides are TGTGCCAGCAGCGTAGGTGGGCCTGGGGCCGCAGTCACAGAGACCCAGTACTTC.

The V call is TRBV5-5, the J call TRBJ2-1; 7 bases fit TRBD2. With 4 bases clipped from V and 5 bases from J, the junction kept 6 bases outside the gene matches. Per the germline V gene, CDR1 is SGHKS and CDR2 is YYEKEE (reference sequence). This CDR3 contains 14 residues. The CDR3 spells CASSTGLDNNEQFF. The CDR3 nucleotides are TGTGCCAGCAGCACTGGACTAGACAACAATGAGCAGTTCTTC.

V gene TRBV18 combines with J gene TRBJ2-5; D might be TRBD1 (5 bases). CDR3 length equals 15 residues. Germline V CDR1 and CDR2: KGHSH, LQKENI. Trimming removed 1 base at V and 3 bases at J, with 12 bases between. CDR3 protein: CASSPLPDTKETQYF. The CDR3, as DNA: TGTGCCAGCTCACCACTCCCGGACACAAAAGAGACCCAGTACTTC.

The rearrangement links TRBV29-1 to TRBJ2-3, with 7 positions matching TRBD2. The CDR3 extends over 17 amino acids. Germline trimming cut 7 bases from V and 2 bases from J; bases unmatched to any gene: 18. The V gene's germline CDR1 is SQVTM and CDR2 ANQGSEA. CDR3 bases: TGCAGCGCCGTAGGGAGAGGTCGGGCGGGAGACACAGATACGCAGTATTTT. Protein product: CSAVGRGRAGDTDTQYF.